The next 20 T cell receptor beta chains were all read from a single sample in a study of blood T cell repertoires in COVID-19. Sequencing was performed with immunoSEQ multiplex PCR; in TCRdb, only in-frame clones are kept and a portion is missing. The profile shows 150,000 to 200,000 clones, 80% to 85% of them singletons. The sequenced material came from peripheral blood. The receptors here all came from a woman younger than 45 with acute or convalescent COVID-19.

The chain employs TRBV7-9 and TRBJ2-4; 8 positions match TRBD2. There are 18 residues in the CDR3. Trimming cost V 3 bases and J 1 base; bases outside gene matches: 11. The V gene's germline CDR1 is SEHNR and CDR2 FQNEAQ (reference sequence). CDR3 nucleotide sequence: TGTGCCAGCAGCTTGGACGGGGGGGCCCCTGGGGCCAAAAACATTCAGTACTTC. Translating it yields CASSLDGGAPGAKNIQYF. Filled out from reference TRBV7-9 and TRBJ2-4, the complete variable domain reads DTGVSQNPRHKITKRGQNVTFRCDPISEHNRLYWYRQTLGQGPEFLTYFQNEAQLEKSRLLSDRFSAERPKGSFSTLEIQRTEQGDSAMYLCASSLDGGAPGAKNIQYFGAGTRLSVL.

V usage is TRBV7-8 and J usage is TRBJ2-3; 7 nucleotides align to TRBD2. CDR3 size: 13 residues. In germline, CDR1 is SGHVS, CDR2 FQNEAQ. Trimming cost V 2 bases and J 9 bases; bases outside gene matches: 5. The CDR3 nucleotides read TGTGCCAGCAGCTTACGACTAGCAGGCACGCAGTATTTT. It encodes CASSLRLAGTQYF.

The gene calls are TRBV19 and TRBJ2-5; D might be TRBD2 (7 bases). The germline gives CDR1 LNHDA, CDR2 SQIVND (reference sequence). The CDR3 runs to 17 residues. Trimming removed 2 bases from V and 5 bases from J, with 21 bases in between. CDR3 nucleotides: TGTGCCAGTAGTATAAGAGTTGGGGGCGCGGGAGTGGAGACCCAGTACTTC. This encodes CASSIRVGGAGVETQYF.

V gene TRBV9 combines with J gene TRBJ2-7; the match to TRBD2 covers 7 bases. The CDR3 has 15 residues. V was pared by 3 bases and J by 7 bases, with 13 bases of the junction left unmatched. Germline-derived CDR1 and CDR2 are SGDLS and YYNGEE. The CDR3 here is CASSARGGTSGEQYF. The CDR3 DNA follows: TGTGCCAGCAGCGCCCGCGGGGGTACCTCGGGGGAGCAGTACTTC.

The chain couples TRBV29-1 to TRBJ2-6; D is undetermined. Germline assignment: CDR1 SQVTM and CDR2 ANQGSEA. Deletions cut 7 bases from V and 4 bases from J, with 14 bases between. The CDR3 consists of 14 residues. CDR3 region: CSARSNSGANVLTF. DNA for the CDR3: TGCAGCGCCCGGAGCAACTCGGGGGCCAACGTCCTGACTTTC. Variable domain in full (rest from reference TRBV29-1 and TRBJ2-6): SAVISQKPSRDICQRGTSLTIQCQVDSQVTMMFWYRQQPGQSLTLIATANQGSEATYESGFVIDKFPISRPNLTFSTLTVSNMSPEDSSIYLCSARSNSGANVLTFGAGSRLTVL.

The V gene is TRBV5-8, the J gene TRBJ2-7; D unclear. Germline V gene data show CDR1 as SGHTS and CDR2 as YDEGEE. There are 11 residues in the CDR3. Trimming removed 2 bases from V and 3 bases from J, with 3 bases in between. The chain's CDR3 is CASSFRYEQYF. The CDR3 nucleotides are TGTGCCAGCAGCTTCCGCTACGAGCAGTACTTC.

V usage is TRBV28 and J usage is TRBJ2-2; D might be TRBD2 (5 bases). The length of the CDR3 is 15 residues. V lost 2 bases and J lost 0, with 7 bases in between. In germline, CDR1 is MDHEN, CDR2 SYDVKM. The CDR3 protein is CASSLPGTNTGELFF. Written as DNA, the CDR3 is TGTGCCAGCAGTTTACCGGGGACGAACACCGGGGAGCTGTTTTTT.

This clone has a single count. The chain couples TRBV15 to TRBJ1-5; no firm D call. Germline-derived CDR1 and CDR2 are LNHNV and YYDKDF (reference sequence). This CDR3 is built from 14 residues. V dropped 3 bases and J dropped 5 bases, with 11 bases sitting between them. CDR3 bases: TGTGCCACCAGCAGCGCGGGAGGCCATCAGCCCCAGCATTTT. As protein: CATSSAGGHQPQHF.

This clone was seen a single time. V gene TRBV12-5 combines with J gene TRBJ1-1; tentatively, D is TRBD1 (5 bases). V gave up 1 base and J gave up 3 bases, with 9 bases separating them. Germline CDR1 reads LGHNT; CDR2 reads FRNRAP. The CDR3 spans 14 residues. The CDR3 is CASGLGGRDTEAFF. CDR3 nucleotides: TGTGCTAGTGGTTTGGGGGGCCGGGACACTGAAGCTTTCTTT.

The chain employs TRBV5-6 and TRBJ1-1; maybe TRBD1 (5 bases). Germline CDR1 reads SGHDT; CDR2 reads YYEEEE. V dropped 2 bases and J dropped 3 bases, with 14 bases sitting between them. This CDR3 spans 15 amino acids. The CDR3 sequence is CASSFLSGADTEAFF. The CDR3 bases are TGTGCCAGCAGCTTCTTGAGTGGGGCGGACACTGAAGCTTTCTTT.

The chain recombines TRBV9 with TRBJ2-3, with D possibly being TRBD2 (7 bases). V lost 3 bases and J 1 base, leaving 15 bases between the germline ends. The CDR3 has 16 residues. Germline CDR1 SGDLS, CDR2 YYNGEE. The CDR3, as DNA: TGTGCCAGCAGCGCCGTCCAGGGGAGGGGCACAGATACGCAGTATTTT. It codes for CASSAVQGRGTDTQYF. Full variable domain (outside the CDR3, taken from reference TRBV9 and TRBJ2-3): DSGVTQTPKHLITATGQRVTLRCSPRSGDLSVYWYQQSLDQGLQFLIQYYNGEERAKGNILERFSAQQFPDLHSELNLSSLELGDSALYFCASSAVQGRGTDTQYFGPGTRLTVL.

The chain joins TRBV9 to TRBJ2-2; D is uncertain. Germline-derived CDR1 and CDR2 are SGDLS and YYNGEE. The CDR3 extends over 14 amino acids. V gave up 0 bases and J gave up 4 bases, with 7 bases separating them. The chain's CDR3 is CASSVGASTGELFF. CDR3 nucleotide sequence: TGTGCCAGCAGCGTAGGGGCCTCCACCGGGGAGCTGTTTTTT.

This clone was seen more than once but under ten times. The chain is built from TRBV12-3 or TRBV12-4 and TRBJ1-2; D is undetermined. Trimming cost V 6 bases and J 8 bases, with 16 bases left between them. The CDR3 totals 13 residues. In DNA form, the CDR3 reads TGTGCCAGCAGACAGCTCTCTTCGGGAGGCTACACCTTC. Residues: CASRQLSSGGYTF.

This chain links TRBV12-3 or TRBV12-4 with TRBJ2-5; tentatively, D is TRBD1 (5 bases). V lost 2 bases, J lost 3 bases, and 7 bases lay in between. The CDR3 length is 13 residues. The CDR3 nucleotides read TGTGCCAGCAGTTTATTCAGGGAAGAGACCCAGTACTTC. Protein product: CASSLFREETQYF.

The chain combines TRBV3-1 (or the pseudogene TRBV3-2) with TRBJ1-2; D is uncertain. This CDR3 is 19 amino acids long. V gave up 0 bases and J gave up 7 bases, with 27 bases separating them. Germline assignment: CDR1 LGHDT and CDR2 YNNKEL (reference sequence). The CDR3 DNA reads TGTGCCAGCAGCCAAGATGGGCAGCCGGATCGGTCCTCGTGGGTTGGCTACACCTTC. The encoded protein is CASSQDGQPDRSSWVGYTF.

The chain employs TRBV14 and TRBJ2-3; perhaps TRBD1 as D (6 bases). The CDR3 has 17 residues. Germline values: CDR1 SGHDN, CDR2 FVKESK. Trimming took 1 base from V and 1 from J, leaving 15 bases between them. The CDR3 reads CASSQGRGRTRTDTQYF. The DNA of the CDR3 is TGTGCCAGCAGCCAAGGAAGGGGGAGAACCCGCACAGATACGCAGTATTTT.

The V call is TRBV14, the J call TRBJ2-5; 9 positions match TRBD2. This CDR3 has 13 amino acids. The junction had 2 bases not matched to a gene; V was cut back by 2 bases and J by 7 bases. Germline CDR1 and CDR2: SGHDN and FVKESK. CDR3: CASSQKLAGTQYF. The DNA for the CDR3 is TGTGCCAGCAGCCAAAAACTAGCGGGGACCCAGTACTTC.

This chain joins TRBV19 and TRBJ1-1, with TRBD1 matching over 8 bases. Germline V gene sequence: CDR1 LNHDA, CDR2 SQIVND (reference sequence). V lost 3 bases, J lost 2 bases, and 5 bases stayed unmatched. The CDR3 sequence is 15 residues long. The CDR3 DNA reads as TGTGCCAGTAGTATGTATGGGACAGGCAACACTGAAGCTTTCTTT. This encodes CASSMYGTGNTEAFF.

This clone has at least ten counts. In DNA, the CDR3 is TGTGCCAGCAGCCTCGAGGTAGCTAACTATGGCTACACCTTC. Its translation: CASSLEVANYGYTF. The rearrangement links TRBV7-9 to TRBJ1-2, with D hard to call. There are 14 residues in the CDR3. The germline CDR1 and CDR2 sequences are SEHNR and FQNEAQ (reference sequence). Trimming removed 5 bases at V and 0 bases at J, with 10 bases between.

The chain joins TRBV23-1 to TRBJ1-4; TRBD1 matches 8 bases. TRBV23-1 is filed as an ORF, its function uncertain. The trim removed 4 bases at V and 3 bases at J, leaving 4 bases unmatched. The CDR3 runs 15 residues. CDR3: CASSLNRGSNEKLFF. As DNA, the CDR3 is TGCGCCAGCAGTCTTAACAGGGGGTCTAATGAAAAACTGTTTTTT.